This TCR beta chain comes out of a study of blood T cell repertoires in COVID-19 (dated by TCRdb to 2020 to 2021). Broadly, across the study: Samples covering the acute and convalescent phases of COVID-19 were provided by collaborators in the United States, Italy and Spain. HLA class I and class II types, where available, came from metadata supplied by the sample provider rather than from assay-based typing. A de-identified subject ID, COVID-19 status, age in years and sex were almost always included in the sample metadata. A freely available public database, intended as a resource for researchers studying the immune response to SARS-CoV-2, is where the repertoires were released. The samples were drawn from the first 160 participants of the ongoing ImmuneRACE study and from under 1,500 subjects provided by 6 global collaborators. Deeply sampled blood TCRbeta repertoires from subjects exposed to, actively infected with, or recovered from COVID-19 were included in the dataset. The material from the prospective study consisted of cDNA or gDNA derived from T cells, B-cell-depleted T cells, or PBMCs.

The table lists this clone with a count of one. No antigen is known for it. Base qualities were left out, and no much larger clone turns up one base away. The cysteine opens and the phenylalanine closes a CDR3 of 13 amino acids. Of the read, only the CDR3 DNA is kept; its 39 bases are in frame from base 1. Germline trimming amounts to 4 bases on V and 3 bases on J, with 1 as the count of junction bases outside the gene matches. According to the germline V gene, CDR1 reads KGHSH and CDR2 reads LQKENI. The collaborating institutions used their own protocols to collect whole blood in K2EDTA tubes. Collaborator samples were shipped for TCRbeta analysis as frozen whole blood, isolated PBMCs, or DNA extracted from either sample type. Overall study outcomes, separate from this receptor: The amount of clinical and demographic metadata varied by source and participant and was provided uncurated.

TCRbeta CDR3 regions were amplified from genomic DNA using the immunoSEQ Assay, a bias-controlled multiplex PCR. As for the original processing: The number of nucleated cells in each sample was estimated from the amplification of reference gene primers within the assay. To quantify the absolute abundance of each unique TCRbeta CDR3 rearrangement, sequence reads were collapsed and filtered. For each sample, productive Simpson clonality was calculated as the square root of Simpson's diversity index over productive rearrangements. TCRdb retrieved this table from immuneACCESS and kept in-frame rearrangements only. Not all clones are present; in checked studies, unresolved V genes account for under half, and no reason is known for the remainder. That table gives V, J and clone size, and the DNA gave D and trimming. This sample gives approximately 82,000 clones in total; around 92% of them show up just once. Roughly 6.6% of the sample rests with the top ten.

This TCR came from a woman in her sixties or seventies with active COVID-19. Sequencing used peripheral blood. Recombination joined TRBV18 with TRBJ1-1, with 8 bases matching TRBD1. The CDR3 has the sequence CASSQQGDTEAFF. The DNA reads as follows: TGTGCCAGCTCACAACAGGGGGACACTGAAGCTTTCTTT. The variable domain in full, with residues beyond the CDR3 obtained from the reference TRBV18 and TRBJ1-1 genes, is NAGVMQNPRHLVRRRGQEARLRCSPMKGHSHVYWYRQLPEEGLKFMVYLQKENIIDESGMPKERFSAEFPKEGPSILRIQQVVRGDSAAYFCASSQQGDTEAFFGQGTRLTVV.